A selection of T cell receptor beta chains follows, all from one sample in a study of blood T cell repertoires in COVID-19. Profiled with immunoSEQ multiplex PCR; TCRdb holds only in-frame clones, not every one. The table includes about 500,000 clones, around 90% detected once. Sequencing used PBMCs or T cells enriched from blood (not recorded which). The receptors here all came from a woman aged 18-29 years who had recovered from COVID-19. Each CDR3 is given with its conserved first and last residue.

TRBV4-1 | 19 | CASSQRAGLRVGVRTEAFF
TRBV24-1 | 15 | CATSDLTRTGETQYF
TRBV2 | 14 | CASSGQGANEKLFF
TRBV28 | 15 | CASSKVRVEGTEAFF
TRBV7-3 | 13 | CASSYKRGDEQFF
TRBV18 | 15 | CASSPTTGGDYGYTF
TRBV2 | 14 | CASSEGQVTDTQYF
TRBV5-1 | 16 | CASSLAGQGNTGELFF
TRBV7-9 | 14 | CASSSGERPDTQYF
TRBV3-1/TRBV3-2 | 15 | CASSPSGGSTDTQYF
TRBV30 | 14 | CAWSSSGDGQPQHF
TRBV25-1 | 12 | CASSESVNEQFF
TRBV6-5 | 15 | CASSYSNRLKNIQYF
TRBV6-2/TRBV6-3 | 15 | CASSYSGAGANVLTF
TRBV15 | 20 | CATSRDRGLTSKFSGNTIYF
TRBV6-1 | 17 | CASSEVRTGVGNEKLFF
TRBV7-9 | 13 | CASSLPQGEKLFF
TRBV5-1 | 14 | CASSATISDTEAFF
TRBV5-4 | 18 | CASSSLGLAGGATGELFF
TRBV7-8 | 13 | CASSLGRLYEQYF
TRBV14 | 14 | CASSPIGVGDEQFF
TRBV7-2 | 16 | CASSPGGSSYNSPLHF
TRBV15 | 16 | CATSRDLGHENTEAFF
TRBV5-5 | 13 | CASIAGANYGYTF
TRBV19 | 15 | CASSRASGGAREQYF
TRBV15 | 17 | CATSRDSPGQGSYEQYF
TRBV2 | 11 | CASSTQSPPFF
TRBV14 | 15 | CASSQDGGFHRGQYF
TRBV11-2 | 14 | CASSPGDGDTEAFF
TRBV5-1 | 15 | CASSLETGDGQPQHF
TRBV7-6 | 16 | CASSRYAGGNGNTIYF
TRBV30 | 14 | CAWSPSYINYGYTF
TRBV5-6 | 17 | CASSRDRGRSGANVLTF
TRBV19 | 12 | CASSPGTTEAFF
TRBV12-3/TRBV12-4 | 13 | CASSLGQSYEQYF
TRBV27 | 14 | CASSFEGGGYEQYF
TRBV18 | 12 | CASSKEGEGYTF
TRBV9 | 15 | CASSARGGQNTEAFF
TRBV5-1 | 17 | CASARTSGGAGTDTQYF
TRBV3-1/TRBV3-2 | 16 | CASSQDRRDRRPEAFF
TRBV12-3/TRBV12-4 | 13 | CASSLGGVRGYTF
TRBV19 | 15 | CASKIGAAGNTEAFF
TRBV10-1 | 16 | CASSESTGGRTDTQYF
TRBV30 | 13 | CAWSADRGDEQFF
TRBV3-1/TRBV3-2 | 13 | CASSQDQGYEQYF
TRBV5-1 | 16 | CASSLAGADRNTEAFF